This T cell receptor beta chain is from a study of human T cells and chemical hapten exposure. Study at large: Patients, mostly women, had alopecia areata, alopecia totalis or alopecia universalis. There were per-sample TCR yield variations, arising mainly from small pooled library volume differences. General study results and limits: TCRs at a frequency above 1 in 1000 stayed unchanged with DPC sensitization. Relative to controls, expanded TCRs formed significantly more large CDR3 similarity clusters.

About this clonotype itself: The antigen remains unidentified. With a much larger clone just one base away, this may be a read error. It is likely a read error, because the conserved phenylalanine at the end of the CDR3 is missing.

TCRdb called the RACE reads again in MiXCR, with one record for every CDR3 protein. The sample holds tens of thousands of distinct CDR3 sequences, about 10% seen once. The CDR3 spans 14 residues. The V end lost 2 bases, the J end lost 2 bases, and 9 bases lay between the germline ends. Per the germline V gene, CDR1 is MNHEY and CDR2 is SMNVEV (reference sequence). Time point given: pre-sensitization, week 0. Described treatment: therapeutic diphenylcyclopropenone sensitization with weekly scalp DPC. This clonotype was sampled from a man aged 25-45 years with alopecia areata. Some clones in this sample may be carry-over from other donors' samples. The sequencing here drew on whole blood, taken in connection with sensitization to the hapten diphenylcyclopropenone (DPC). V is TRBV27 and J is TRBJ1-1; D remains unclear. The CDR3 region has the DNA TGTGCCAGCAGTTTAGAGTTAGGAAACACTGAAGCTTTCTTA. Translation: CASSLELGNTEAFL.